This TCR beta chain came from a study of identical twins. General observations from the study: A lower insertion count was a feature of abundant cord blood beta clonotypes, with no such feature in memory repertoires.

Concerning this clonotype: Its target is not known.

Via MiXCR, TCRdb re-called the 5' RACE reads, giving one row per CDR3 protein. This sample has under 300,000 distinct CDR3 sequences, with about 13% found just once. Germline loops: CDR1 SEHNR, CDR2 FQNEAQ (reference sequence). V was shortened by 4 bases and J by 5 bases, with 11 bases between the two germline ends. This CDR3 region has 13 residues. These same data were also listed under a study on yellow fever vaccine responses in identical twins.

The J gene is TRBJ1-2, the V gene TRBV7-9; weak D call: TRBD1 (5 bases). Sequencing was performed on memory (CD45RO+) T cells sorted from blood. The origin of this receptor is a woman aged 18 to 35 in good health. CDR3 region: CASSYGTSYGYTF. CDR3 sequence (DNA): TGTGCCAGCAGCTACGGGACTTCTTATGGCTACACCTTC.